This T cell receptor (beta chain) stems from a study of T cell changes during pregnancy in multiple sclerosis. Only in-frame clones appear in the TCRdb table, and some are missing; sequencing was by immunoSEQ multiplex PCR. The data hold approximately 61,000 clones, with roughly 87% observed a single time. From germline, CDR1 is MDHEN and CDR2 SYDVKM. The CDR3 is 18 amino acids. V gave up 3 bases and J gave up 10 bases; unmatched junction bases: 20. This chain joins TRBV28 and TRBJ2-1, with 8 bases fitting TRBD1. This receptor was obtained from a female donor with multiple sclerosis, enrolled in a pregnancy study. The sample was peripheral blood, taken in the first trimester of pregnancy. The CDR3 DNA reads as TGTGCCAGCAGTTTGGCTCAGAGCTGGGACAGGCCTTTCCAGGAGCAGTTCTTC. Protein: CASSLAQSWDRPFQEQFF.